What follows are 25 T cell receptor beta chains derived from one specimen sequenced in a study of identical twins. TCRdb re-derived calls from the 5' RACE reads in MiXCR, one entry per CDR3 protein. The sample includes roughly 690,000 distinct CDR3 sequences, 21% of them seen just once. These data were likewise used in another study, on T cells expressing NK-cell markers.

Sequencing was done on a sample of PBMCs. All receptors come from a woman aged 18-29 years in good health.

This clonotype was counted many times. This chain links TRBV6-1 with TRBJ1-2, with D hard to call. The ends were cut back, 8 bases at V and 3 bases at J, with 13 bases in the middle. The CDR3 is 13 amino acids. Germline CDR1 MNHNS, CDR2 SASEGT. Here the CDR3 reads CASGFMTDYGYTF. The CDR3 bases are TGTGCCAGCGGGTTTATGACGGACTATGGCTACACCTTC.

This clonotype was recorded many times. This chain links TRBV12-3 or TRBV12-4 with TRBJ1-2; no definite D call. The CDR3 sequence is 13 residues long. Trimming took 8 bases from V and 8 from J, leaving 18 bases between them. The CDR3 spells CASRTITSGGYTF. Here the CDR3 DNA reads TGTGCCAGCCGGACGATAACCAGTGGCGGCTACACCTTC.

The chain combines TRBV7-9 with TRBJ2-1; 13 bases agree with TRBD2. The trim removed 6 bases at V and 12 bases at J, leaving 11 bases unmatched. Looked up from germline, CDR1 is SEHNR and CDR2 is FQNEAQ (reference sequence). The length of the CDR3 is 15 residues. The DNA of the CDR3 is TGTGCCAGCAGGAACTCCGGGACTAGCGGGGCTGGGCAGTTCTTC. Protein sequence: CASRNSGTSGAGQFF.

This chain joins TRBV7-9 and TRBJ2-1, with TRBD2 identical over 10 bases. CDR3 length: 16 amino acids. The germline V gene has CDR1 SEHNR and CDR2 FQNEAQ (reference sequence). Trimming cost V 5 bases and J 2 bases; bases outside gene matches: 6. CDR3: CASSSLAGVAYNEQFF. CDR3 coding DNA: TGTGCCAGCAGCAGTCTAGCGGGGGTTGCCTACAATGAGCAGTTCTTC.

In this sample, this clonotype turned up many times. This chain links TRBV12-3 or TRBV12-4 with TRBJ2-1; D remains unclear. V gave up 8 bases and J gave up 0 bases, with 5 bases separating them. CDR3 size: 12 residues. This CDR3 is CASRSSYNEQFF. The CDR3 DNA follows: TGTGCCAGCCGGAGCTCCTACAATGAGCAGTTCTTC.

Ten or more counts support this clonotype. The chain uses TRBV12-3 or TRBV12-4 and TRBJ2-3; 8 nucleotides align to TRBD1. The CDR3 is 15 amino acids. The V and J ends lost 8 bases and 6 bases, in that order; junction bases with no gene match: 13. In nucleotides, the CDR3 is TGTGCCAGCGTCCCCTCCGGACAGGGAACCGATACGCAGTATTTT. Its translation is CASVPSGQGTDTQYF.

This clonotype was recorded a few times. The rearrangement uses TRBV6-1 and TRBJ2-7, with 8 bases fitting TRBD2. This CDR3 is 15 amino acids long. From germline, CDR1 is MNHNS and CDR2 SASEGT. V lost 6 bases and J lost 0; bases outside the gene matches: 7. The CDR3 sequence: CASRKGGTSSYEQYF. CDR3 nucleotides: TGTGCCAGCAGAAAAGGGGGGACTAGCTCCTACGAGCAGTACTTC.

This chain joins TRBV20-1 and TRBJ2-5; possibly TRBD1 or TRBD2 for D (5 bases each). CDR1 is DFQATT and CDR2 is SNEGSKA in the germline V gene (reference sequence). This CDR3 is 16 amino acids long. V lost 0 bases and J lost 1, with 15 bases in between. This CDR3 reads CSARDPGRIAQETQYF. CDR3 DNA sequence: TGCAGTGCTAGAGATCCGGGACGGATCGCCCAAGAGACCCAGTACTTC.

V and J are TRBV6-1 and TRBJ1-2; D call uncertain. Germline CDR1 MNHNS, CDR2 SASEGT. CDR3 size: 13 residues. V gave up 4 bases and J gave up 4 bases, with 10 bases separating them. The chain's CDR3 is CASSGRLIYGYTF. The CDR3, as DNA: TGTGCCAGCAGTGGAAGACTCATCTATGGCTACACCTTC.

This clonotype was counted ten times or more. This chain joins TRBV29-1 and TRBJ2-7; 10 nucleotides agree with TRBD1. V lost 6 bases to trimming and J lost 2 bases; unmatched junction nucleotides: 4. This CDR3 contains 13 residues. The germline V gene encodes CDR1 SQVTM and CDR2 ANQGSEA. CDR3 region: CSVRGTGAYEQYF. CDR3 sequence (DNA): TGCAGCGTCCGGGGGACAGGGGCCTACGAGCAGTACTTC.

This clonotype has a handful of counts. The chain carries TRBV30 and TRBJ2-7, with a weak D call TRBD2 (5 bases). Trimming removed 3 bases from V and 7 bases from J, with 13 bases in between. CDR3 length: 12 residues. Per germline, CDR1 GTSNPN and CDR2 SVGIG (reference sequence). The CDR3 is CAWSPGGIEQYF. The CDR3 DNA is TGTGCCTGGAGCCCTGGAGGAATTGAGCAGTACTTC.

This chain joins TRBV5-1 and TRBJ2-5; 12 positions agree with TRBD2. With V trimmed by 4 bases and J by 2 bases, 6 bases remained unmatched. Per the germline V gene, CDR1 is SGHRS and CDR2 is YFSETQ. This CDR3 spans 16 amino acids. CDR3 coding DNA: TGCGCCAGCAGCACGGGACTAGCGGGCCAACAAGAGACCCAGTACTTC. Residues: CASSTGLAGQQETQYF.

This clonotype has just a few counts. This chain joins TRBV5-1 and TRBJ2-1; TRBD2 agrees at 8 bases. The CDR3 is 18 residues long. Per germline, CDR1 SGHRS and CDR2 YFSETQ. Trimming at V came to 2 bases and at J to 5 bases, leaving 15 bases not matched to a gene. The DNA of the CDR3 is TGCGCCAGCAGCTTTTTACTAGCCACGGGAGGGGTAGACAATGAGCAGTTCTTC. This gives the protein CASSFLLATGGVDNEQFF.

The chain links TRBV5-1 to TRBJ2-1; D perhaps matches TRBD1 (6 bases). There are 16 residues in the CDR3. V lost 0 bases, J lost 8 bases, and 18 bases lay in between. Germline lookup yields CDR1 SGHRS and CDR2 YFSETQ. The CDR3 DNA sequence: TGCGCCAGCAGCTTGGAAACCCGGGACAACGCCGATGAGCAGTTCTTC. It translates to CASSLETRDNADEQFF. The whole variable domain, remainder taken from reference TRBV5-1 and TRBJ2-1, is KAGVTQTPRYLIKTRGQQVTLSCSPISGHRSVSWYQQTPGQGLQFLFEYFSETQRNKGNFPGRFSGRQFSNSRSEMNVSTLELGDSALYLCASSLETRDNADEQFFGPGTRLTVL.

The CDR3 DNA sequence: TGCAGTGCCGGCGGAGGGATCGATGGCTACACCTTC. Translation gives CSAGGGIDGYTF. The genes are TRBV20-1 and TRBJ1-2; D is uncertain. Trimming cost V 6 bases and J 6 bases, with 14 bases left between them. The CDR3 consists of 12 residues. Germline V gives CDR1 DFQATT, CDR2 SNEGSKA (reference sequence).

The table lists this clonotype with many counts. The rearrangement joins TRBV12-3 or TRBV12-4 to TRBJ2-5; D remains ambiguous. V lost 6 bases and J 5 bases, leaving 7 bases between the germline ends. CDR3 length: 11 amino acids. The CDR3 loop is CASRDLETQYF. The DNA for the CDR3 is TGTGCCAGCAGAGATCTGGAGACCCAGTACTTC.

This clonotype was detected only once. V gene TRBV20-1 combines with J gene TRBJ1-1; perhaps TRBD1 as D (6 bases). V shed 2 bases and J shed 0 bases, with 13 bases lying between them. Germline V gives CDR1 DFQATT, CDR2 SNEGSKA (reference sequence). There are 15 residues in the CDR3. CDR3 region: CSARLGTSLNTEAFF. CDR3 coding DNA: TGCAGTGCTAGACTCGGGACATCTTTGAACACTGAAGCTTTCTTT.

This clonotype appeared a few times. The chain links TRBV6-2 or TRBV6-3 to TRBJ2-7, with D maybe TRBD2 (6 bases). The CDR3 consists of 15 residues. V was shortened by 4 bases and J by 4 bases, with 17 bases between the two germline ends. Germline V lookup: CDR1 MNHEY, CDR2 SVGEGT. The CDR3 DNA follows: TGTGCCAGCAGTTTCCGGGACTCGGGAAATTACGAGCAGTACTTC. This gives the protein CASSFRDSGNYEQYF.

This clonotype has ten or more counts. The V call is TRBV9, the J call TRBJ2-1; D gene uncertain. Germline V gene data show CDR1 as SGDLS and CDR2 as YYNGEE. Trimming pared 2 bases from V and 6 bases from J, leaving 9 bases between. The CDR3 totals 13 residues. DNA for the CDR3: TGTGCCAGCAGCGTTGGAGCTGTCAATGAGCAGTTCTTC. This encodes CASSVGAVNEQFF.

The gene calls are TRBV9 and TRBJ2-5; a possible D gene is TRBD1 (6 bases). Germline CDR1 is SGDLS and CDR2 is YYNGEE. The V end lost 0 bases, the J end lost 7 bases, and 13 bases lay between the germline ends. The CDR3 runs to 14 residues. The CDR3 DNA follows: TGTGCCAGCAGCGTAGGCCCAGGGGTGAGGACCCAGTACTTC. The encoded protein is CASSVGPGVRTQYF. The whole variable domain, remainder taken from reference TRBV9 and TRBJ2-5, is DSGVTQTPKHLITATGQRVTLRCSPRSGDLSVYWYQQSLDQGLQFLIQYYNGEERAKGNILERFSAQQFPDLHSELNLSSLELGDSALYFCASSVGPGVRTQYFGPGTRLLVL.

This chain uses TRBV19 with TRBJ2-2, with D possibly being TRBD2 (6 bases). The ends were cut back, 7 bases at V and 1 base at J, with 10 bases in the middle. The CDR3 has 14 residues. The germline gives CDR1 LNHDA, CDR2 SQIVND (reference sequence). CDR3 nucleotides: TGTGCCAGTACGGGGGTCGAGAACACCGGGGAGCTGTTTTTT. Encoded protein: CASTGVENTGELFF.

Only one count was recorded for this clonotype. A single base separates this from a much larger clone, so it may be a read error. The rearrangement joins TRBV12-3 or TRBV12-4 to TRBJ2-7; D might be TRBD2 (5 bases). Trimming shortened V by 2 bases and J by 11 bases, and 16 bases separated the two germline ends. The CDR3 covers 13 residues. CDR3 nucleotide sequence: TGTGCCAGCAGTTTATGGGCGGCGTACGGGGAGTACTTC. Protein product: CASSLWAAYGEYF.

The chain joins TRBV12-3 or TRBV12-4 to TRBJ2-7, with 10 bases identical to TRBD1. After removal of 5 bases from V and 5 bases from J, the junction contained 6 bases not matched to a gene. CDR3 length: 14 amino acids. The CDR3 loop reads CASSPGQGVDEQYF. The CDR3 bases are TGTGCCAGCAGTCCCGGACAGGGGGTCGACGAGCAGTACTTC.

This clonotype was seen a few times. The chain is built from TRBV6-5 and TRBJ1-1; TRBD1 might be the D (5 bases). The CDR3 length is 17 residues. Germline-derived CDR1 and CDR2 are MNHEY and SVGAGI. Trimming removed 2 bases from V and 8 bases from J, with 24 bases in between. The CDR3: CASSYRDLGAHAGEAFF. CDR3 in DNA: TGTGCCAGCAGTTACCGGGATTTAGGGGCCCACGCGGGGGAAGCTTTCTTT.

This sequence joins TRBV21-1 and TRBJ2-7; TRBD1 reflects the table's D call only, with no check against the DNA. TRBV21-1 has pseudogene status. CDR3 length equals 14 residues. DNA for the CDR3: TGTGCCAGCAGCAAAGCGCGGACAGCCTACGAGCAGTACTTC. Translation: CASSKARTAYEQYF.